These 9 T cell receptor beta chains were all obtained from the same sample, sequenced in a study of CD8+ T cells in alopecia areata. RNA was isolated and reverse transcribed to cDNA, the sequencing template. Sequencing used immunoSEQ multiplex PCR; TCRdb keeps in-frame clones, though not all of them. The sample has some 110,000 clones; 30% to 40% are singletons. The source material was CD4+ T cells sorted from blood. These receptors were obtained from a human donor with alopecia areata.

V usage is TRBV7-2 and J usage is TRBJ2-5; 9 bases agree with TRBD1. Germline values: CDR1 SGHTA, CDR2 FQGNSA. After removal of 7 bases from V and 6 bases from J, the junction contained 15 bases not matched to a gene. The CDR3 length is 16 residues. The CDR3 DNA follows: TGTGCCAGCACCCAAGGGGGGGACAGGGTCTCGAAGACCCAGTACTTC. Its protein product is CASTQGGDRVSKTQYF.

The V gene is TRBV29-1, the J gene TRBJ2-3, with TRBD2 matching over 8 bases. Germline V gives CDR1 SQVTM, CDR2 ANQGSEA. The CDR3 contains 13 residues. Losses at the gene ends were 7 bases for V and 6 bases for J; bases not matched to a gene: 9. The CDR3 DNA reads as TGCAGCGCCGGGGGGGGTCAGTCCGATACGCAGTATTTT. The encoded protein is CSAGGGQSDTQYF.

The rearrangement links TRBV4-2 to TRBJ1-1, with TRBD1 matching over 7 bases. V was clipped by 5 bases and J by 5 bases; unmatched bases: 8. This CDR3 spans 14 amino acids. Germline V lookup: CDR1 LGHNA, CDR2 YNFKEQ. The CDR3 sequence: CASSTRQGGTEAFF. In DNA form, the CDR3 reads TGTGCCAGCAGCACTCGACAGGGAGGAACTGAAGCTTTCTTT.

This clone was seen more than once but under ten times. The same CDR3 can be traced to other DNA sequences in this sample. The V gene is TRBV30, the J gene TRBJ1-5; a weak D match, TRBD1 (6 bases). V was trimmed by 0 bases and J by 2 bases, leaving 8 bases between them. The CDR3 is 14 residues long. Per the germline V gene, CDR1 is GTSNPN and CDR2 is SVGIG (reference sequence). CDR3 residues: CAWSVPGGNQPQHF. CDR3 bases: TGTGCCTGGAGTGTACCAGGGGGCAATCAGCCCCAGCATTTT.

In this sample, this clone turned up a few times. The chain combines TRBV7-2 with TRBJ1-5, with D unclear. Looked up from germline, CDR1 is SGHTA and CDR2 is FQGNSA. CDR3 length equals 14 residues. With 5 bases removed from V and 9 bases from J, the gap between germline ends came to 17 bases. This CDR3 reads CASSIDGPNSPQHF. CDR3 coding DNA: TGTGCCAGCAGCATCGACGGGCCTAATTCGCCCCAGCATTTT.

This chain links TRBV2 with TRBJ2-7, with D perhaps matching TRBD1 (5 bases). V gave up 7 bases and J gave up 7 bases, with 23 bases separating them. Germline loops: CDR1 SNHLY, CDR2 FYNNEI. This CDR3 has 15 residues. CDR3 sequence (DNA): TGTGCCAGCATGGTGCCAGGGCATCTCCCGAGGGAGCAGTACTTC. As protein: CASMVPGHLPREQYF.

For the CDR3, the DNA is TGTGCCAGCAGTTTATCGTCAGTGAGGGATAAGTACAATGAGCAGTTCTTC. The encoded protein is CASSLSSVRDKYNEQFF. The chain recombines TRBV27 with TRBJ2-1, with D perhaps matching TRBD2 (5 bases). Trimming took off 0 bases at V and 4 bases at J, with 16 bases between the two ends. Germline assignment: CDR1 MNHEY and CDR2 SMNVEV (reference sequence). CDR3 length: 17 amino acids.

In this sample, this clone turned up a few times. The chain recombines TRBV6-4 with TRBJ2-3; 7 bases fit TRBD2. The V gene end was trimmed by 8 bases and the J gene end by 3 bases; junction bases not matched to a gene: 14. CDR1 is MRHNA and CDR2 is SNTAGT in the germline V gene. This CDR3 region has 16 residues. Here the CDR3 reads CASSPATSTTTDTQYF. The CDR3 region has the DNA TGTGCCAGCTCACCCGCGACTAGCACCACTACAGATACGCAGTATTTT.

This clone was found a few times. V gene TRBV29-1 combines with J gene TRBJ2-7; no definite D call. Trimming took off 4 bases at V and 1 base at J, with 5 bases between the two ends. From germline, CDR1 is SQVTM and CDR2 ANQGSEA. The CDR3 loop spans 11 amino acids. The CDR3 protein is CSVAQSYEQYF. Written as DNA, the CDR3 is TGCAGCGTTGCCCAGTCCTACGAGCAGTACTTC.